This T cell receptor beta chain came from a study of shared clonotypes between healthy human individuals. Study-level background: A donor's plate count was three for CD4 naive and three for CD4 memory; CD8 naive had two and CD8 memory one.

A CD45RA-negative memory subset and a CD45RA+ naive subset were separated from the CD4+ cells. About this clone itself: Other nucleotide sequences from this sample produce the same CDR3.

It was roughly 190 ng DNA, 30,000 or so T cell genomes, that sorted-subset replicate PCRs used. TCRdb's copy holds only in-frame clones and misses some; the assay was immunoSEQ multiplex PCR. The sample carries about 1.5 million clones, approximately 98% recorded once. CDR3 length: 15 residues. In germline, CDR1 is KGHSH, CDR2 LQKENI. V shed 3 bases and J shed 1 base, with 9 bases lying between them. Sequenced input: naive CD4+ T cells sorted from blood. The subset was: CD45RA+ positively selected. The chain links TRBV18 to TRBJ2-2; D is possibly TRBD1 (5 bases). The source of this sequence is a young man in good health. In nucleotides, the CDR3 is TGTGCCAGCTCACCGGTGCAGGGGAACACCGGGGAGCTGTTTTTT. This translates into CASSPVQGNTGELFF.